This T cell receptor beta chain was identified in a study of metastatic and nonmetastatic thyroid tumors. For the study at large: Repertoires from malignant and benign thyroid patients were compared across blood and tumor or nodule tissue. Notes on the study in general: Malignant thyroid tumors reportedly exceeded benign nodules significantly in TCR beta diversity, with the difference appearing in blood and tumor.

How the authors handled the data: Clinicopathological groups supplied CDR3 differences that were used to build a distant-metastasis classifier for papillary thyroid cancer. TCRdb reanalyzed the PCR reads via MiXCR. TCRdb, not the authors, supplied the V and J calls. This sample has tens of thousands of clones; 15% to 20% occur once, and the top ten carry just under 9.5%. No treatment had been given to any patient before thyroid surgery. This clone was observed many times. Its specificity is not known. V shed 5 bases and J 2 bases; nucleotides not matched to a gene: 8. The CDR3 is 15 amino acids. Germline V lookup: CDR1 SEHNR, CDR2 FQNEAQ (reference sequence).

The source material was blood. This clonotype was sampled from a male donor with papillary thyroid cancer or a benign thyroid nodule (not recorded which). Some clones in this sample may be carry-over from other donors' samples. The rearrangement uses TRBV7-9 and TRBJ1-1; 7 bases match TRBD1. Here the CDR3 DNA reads TGTGCCAGCAGCCCACCGGACAGGATAAACACTGAAGCTTTCTTT. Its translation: CASSPPDRINTEAFF.